The clone carrying this TCR beta chain has just a few counts. Its antigen is still unknown. This specimen belongs to a study of T cells after yellow fever vaccination. Study overall: Libraries from low-cell-number fractions were prepared with the SMART-Seq v4 Ultra Low Input RNA kit. Findings and caveats of the study: Most clones from primary vaccination were detected again post-booster (96% CD4, roughly 85% CD8). Weaker in magnitude, the secondary response showed a faster peak on day 5 versus 15.

The CDR3 runs 15 residues. Trimming cost V 0 bases and J 2 bases, with 9 bases left between them. The germline CDR1 and CDR2 sequences are ENHRY and SYGVKD. TCR cDNA was made by 5'RACE template switching, adding a universal primer site and UMIs. TCRdb re-called the 5' RACE reads through MiXCR, storing one row per CDR3 protein. The sample includes approximately 160,000 distinct CDR3 sequences, 7% to 10% of them seen just once. This TCR was sampled from a man aged 18 to 30 who received the YFV17D yellow fever vaccine. The material was CD8+ T cells sorted from PBMCs, obtained 45 days after the yellow fever booster vaccination. V usage is TRBV10-3 and J usage is TRBJ2-3; D gene uncertain. The CDR3 DNA reads as TGTGCCATCAGTGAGTCGATACTGCCCACAGATACGCAGTATTTT. Its translation is CAISESILPTDTQYF.